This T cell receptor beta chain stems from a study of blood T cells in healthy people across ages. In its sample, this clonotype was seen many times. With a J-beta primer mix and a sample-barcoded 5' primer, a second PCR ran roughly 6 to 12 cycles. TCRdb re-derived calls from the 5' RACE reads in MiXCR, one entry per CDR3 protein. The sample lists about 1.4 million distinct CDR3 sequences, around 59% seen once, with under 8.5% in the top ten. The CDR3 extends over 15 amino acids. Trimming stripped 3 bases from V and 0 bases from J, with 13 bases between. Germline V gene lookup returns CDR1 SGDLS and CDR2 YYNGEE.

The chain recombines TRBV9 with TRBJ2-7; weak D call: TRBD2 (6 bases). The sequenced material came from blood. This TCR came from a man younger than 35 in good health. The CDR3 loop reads CASSGTSLSSYEQYF. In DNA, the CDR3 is TGTGCCAGCAGCGGCACTAGCTTAAGCTCCTACGAGCAGTACTTC. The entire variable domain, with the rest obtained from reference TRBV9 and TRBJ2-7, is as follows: DSGVTQTPKHLITATGQRVTLRCSPRSGDLSVYWYQQSLDQGLQFLIQYYNGEERAKGNILERFSAQQFPDLHSELNLSSLELGDSALYFCASSGTSLSSYEQYFGPGTRLTVT.